This T cell receptor (beta chain) was sequenced for a study of a mutant IDH1 vaccine in newly diagnosed glioma. Germline CDR1 reads SGHRS; CDR2 reads YFSETQ. This CDR3 region has 15 residues. The V and J ends lost 1 base and 1 base respectively, with 11 bases between them. This sample's time point: baseline, week 1 (first vaccination visit). Stated treatment: pre-vaccination baseline after standard-of-care therapy. Method: immunoSEQ multiplex PCR; TCRdb's copy keeps in-frame clones and lacks some. The sample records approximately 70,000 clones, 75% to 85% being singletons. The sequencing used PBMCs, collected from a glioma patient treated with radiotherapy, temozolomide or both. This rearrangement joins TRBV5-1 to TRBJ1-1, with a tentative D call TRBD1 (6 bases). This sequence was found in a man in his fifties or sixties with glioma. Written as DNA, the CDR3 is TGCGCCAGCAGCTTGACAGGGAATGGGAACACTGAAGCTTTCTTT. Its protein is CASSLTGNGNTEAFF.